This TCR beta chain is drawn from a study of vaccination and CD4 T cells after COVID-19. Sequencing of cultured CD4+ T cell DNA used the Oncomine TCR Beta short-read assay. TCRdb re-called the PCR reads through MiXCR, storing one row per CDR3 protein. The table has some 4,000 distinct CDR3 sequences, roughly 18% seen once. This sample's treatment: approximately nine-day PBMC culture with coronavirus spike peptide pools or control peptides (ViraFEST assay). Sample share makes this clonotype medium-sized (0.01 to 0.1%). Its antigen is not known. The germline V and J ends were trimmed by 6 bases and 6 bases, with 15 bases remaining between them. Germline CDR1 and CDR2: DFQATT and SNEGSKA (reference sequence). The CDR3 totals 14 residues.

The sequence came from a human donor who had recovered from COVID-19. The chain joins TRBV20-1 to TRBJ1-6, with a possible D match to TRBD1 (6 bases). Sequencing was performed on CD4+ T cells from blood, cultured in vitro. The CDR3: CSALRTASNSPLHF. The CDR3 coding sequence is TGCAGTGCACTCAGGACAGCTTCTAATTCACCCCTCCACTTT.